This T cell receptor (beta chain) was sequenced in a study of OX40 agonist ivuxolimab in advanced cancers. Assay: immunoSEQ multiplex PCR; the TCRdb copy retains only in-frame clones and omits some. Of more than 70,000 clones listed, roughly 88% were seen once; the top ten hold 0.33%. This clonotype was obtained from an adult with an advanced solid tumor such as melanoma, head and neck, liver or kidney cancer. The sequenced sample was CD4+ or CD8+ T cells sorted from blood, obtained in a trial of the OX40 agonist ivuxolimab.

CDR3 residues: CASSVEGTNTGELFF. In nucleotides, the CDR3 is TGTGCCAGCAGCGTTGAGGGGACGAACACCGGGGAGCTGTTTTTT. The V call is TRBV9, the J call TRBJ2-2; tentatively, D is TRBD1 or TRBD2 (5 bases each). V gave up 2 bases and J gave up 0 bases, with 8 bases separating them. Germline V gene data show CDR1 as SGDLS and CDR2 as YYNGEE. The CDR3 is 15 amino acids.